This T cell receptor (beta chain) was captured in a study of OX40 agonist ivuxolimab in advanced cancers. V dropped 3 bases and J dropped 5 bases, with 14 bases sitting between them. The CDR3 extends over 15 amino acids. Germline values: CDR1 SGHNT, CDR2 YENEEA. The table came from immunoSEQ multiplex PCR; TCRdb's copy has only in-frame clones and leaves some out. The data show tens of thousands of clones, under 85% seen once. Sequences were derived from CD4+ or CD8+ T cells sorted from blood, sampled in a trial of the OX40 agonist ivuxolimab. The V gene is TRBV11-3, the J gene TRBJ2-1; D is possibly TRBD1 (5 bases). The clonotype originates from an adult with an advanced solid tumor such as melanoma, head and neck, liver or kidney cancer. CDR3 bases: TGTGCCAGCAGCTTTGGCACAGGAATTAACAATGAGCAGTTCTTC. This sequence encodes CASSFGTGINNEQFF.